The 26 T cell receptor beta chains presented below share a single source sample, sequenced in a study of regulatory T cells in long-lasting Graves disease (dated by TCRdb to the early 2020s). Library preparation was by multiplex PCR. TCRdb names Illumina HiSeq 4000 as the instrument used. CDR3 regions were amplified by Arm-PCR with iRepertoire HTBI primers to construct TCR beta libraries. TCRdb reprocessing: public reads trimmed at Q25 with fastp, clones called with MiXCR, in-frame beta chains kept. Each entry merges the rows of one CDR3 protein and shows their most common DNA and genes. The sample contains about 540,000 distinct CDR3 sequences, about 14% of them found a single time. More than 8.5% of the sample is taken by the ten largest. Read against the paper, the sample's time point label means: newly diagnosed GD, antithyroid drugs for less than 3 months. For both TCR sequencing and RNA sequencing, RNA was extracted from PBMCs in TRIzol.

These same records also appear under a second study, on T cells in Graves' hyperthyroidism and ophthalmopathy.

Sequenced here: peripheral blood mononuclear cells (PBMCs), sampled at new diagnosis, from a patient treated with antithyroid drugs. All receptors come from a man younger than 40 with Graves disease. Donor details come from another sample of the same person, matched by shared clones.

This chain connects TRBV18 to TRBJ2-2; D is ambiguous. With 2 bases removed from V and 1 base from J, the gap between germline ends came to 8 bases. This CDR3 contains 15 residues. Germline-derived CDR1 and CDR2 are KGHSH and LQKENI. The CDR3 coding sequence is TGTGCCAGCTCACCAAGGGCAGAGAACACCGGGGAGCTGTTTTTT. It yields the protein CASSPRAENTGELFF.

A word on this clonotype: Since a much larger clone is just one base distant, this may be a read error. CDR3 DNA sequence: TGTGCCAGCAGTTACGGGGCAGGGGGACCCGGGGAGCTGTTTTTT. Its protein product is CASSYGAGGPGELFF. The chain employs TRBV6-9 and TRBJ2-2, with 7 bases matching TRBD1. The V and J ends lost 3 bases and 6 bases, in that order; junction bases with no gene match: 7. CDR1 MNHGY and CDR2 SVAAGI come from the germline V gene. There are 15 residues in the CDR3.

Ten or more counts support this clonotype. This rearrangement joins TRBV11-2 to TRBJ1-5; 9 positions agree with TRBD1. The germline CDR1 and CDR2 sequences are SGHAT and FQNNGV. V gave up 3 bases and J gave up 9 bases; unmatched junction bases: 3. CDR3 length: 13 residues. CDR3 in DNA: TGTGCCAGCAGCTTGGACAGGGGCGGGCCCCAGCATTTT. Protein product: CASSLDRGGPQHF.

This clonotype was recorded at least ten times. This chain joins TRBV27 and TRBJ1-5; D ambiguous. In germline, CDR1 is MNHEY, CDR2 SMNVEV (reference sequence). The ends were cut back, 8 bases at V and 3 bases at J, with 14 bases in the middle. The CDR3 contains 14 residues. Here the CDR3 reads CASGLRAVNQPQHF. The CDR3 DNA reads TGTGCCAGCGGCCTTCGAGCGGTCAATCAGCCCCAGCATTTT.

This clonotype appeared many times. As DNA, the CDR3 is TGTGCCACCAGTGATCCGAACAGGGGGCAAGGCTACACCTTC. Translation: CATSDPNRGQGYTF. The chain links TRBV24-1 to TRBJ1-2; 9 nucleotides align to TRBD1. V was clipped by 3 bases and J by 8 bases; unmatched bases: 6. Germline V gives CDR1 KGHDR, CDR2 SFDVKD. The CDR3 totals 14 residues.

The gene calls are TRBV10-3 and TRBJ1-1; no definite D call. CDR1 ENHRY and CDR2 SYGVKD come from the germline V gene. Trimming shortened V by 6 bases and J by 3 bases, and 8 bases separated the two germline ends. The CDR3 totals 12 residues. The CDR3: CAISPRDTEAFF. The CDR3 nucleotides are TGTGCCATCAGCCCTCGGGACACTGAAGCTTTCTTT.

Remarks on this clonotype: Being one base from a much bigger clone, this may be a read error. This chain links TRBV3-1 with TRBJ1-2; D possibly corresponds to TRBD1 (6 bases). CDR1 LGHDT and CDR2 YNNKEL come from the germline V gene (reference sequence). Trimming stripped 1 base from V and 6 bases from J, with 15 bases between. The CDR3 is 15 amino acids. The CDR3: CASSQGGGRVDGYTF. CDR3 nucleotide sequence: TGTGCCAGCAGCCAAGGCGGGGGCCGAGTGGATGGCTACACCTTC.

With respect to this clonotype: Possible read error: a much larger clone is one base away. The CDR3: CVSSAQVSNQPQHF. In DNA, the CDR3 is TGTGTCAGCAGTGCACAGGTTAGCAATCAGCCCCAGCATTTT. The chain is built from TRBV6-1 and TRBJ1-5; TRBD1 is a possible D gene (5 bases). CDR1 and CDR2 (germline): MNHNS, SASEGT. The CDR3 is 14 amino acids.

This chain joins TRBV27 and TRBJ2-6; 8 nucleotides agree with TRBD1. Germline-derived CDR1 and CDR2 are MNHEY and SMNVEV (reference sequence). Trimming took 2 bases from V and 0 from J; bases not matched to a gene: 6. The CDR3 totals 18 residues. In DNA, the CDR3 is TGTGCCAGCAGTTTAGTCCAGGGGGCCGCCTCTGGGGCCAACGTCCTGACTTTC. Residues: CASSLVQGAASGANVLTF.

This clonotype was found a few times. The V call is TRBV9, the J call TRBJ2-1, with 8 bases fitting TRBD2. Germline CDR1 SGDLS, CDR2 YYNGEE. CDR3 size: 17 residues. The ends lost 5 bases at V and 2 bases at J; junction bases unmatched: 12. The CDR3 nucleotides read TGTGCCAGCAGAGGCACTACCGGGGGGGGAACCTACAATGAGCAGTTCTTC. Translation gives CASRGTTGGGTYNEQFF.

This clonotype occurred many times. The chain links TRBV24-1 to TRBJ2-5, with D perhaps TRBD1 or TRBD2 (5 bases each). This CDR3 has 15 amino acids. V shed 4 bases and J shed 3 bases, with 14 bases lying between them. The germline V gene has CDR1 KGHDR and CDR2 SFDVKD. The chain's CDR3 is CATSDTGTSKETQYF. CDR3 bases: TGTGCCACCAGTGACACCGGGACGTCAAAAGAGACCCAGTACTTC.

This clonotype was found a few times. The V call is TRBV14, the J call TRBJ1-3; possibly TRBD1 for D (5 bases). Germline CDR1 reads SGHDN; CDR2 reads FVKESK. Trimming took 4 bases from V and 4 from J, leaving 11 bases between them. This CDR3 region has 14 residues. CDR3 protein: CASSLWGAGNTIYF. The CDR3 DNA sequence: TGTGCCAGCAGCCTCTGGGGCGCCGGAAACACCATATATTTT.

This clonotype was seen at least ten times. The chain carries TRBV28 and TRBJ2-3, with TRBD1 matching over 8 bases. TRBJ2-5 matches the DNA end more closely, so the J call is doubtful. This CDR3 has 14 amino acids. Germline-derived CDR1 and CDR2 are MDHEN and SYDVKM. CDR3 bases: TGTGCCAGCAGTTTCGGGCAGGGGGCGCAGACCCAGTACTTC. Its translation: CASSFGQGAQTQYF.

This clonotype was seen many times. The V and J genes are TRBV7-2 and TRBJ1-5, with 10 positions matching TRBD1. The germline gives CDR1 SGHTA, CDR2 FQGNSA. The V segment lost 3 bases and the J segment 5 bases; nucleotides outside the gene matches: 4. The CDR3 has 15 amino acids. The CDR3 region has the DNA TGTGCCAGCAGCTTTCCGGGGACAGGGGATCAGCCCCAGCATTTT. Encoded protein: CASSFPGTGDQPQHF. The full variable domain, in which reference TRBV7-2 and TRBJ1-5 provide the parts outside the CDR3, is GAGVSQSPSNKVTEKGKDVELRCDPISGHTALYWYRQSLGQGLEFLIYFQGNSAPDKSGLPSDRFSAERTGGSVSTLTIQRTQQEDSAVYLCASSFPGTGDQPQHFGDGTRLSIL.

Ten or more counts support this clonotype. The CDR3 nucleotides are TGTGCCACCAGTGATTTGTGGCAGCCCCAGCATTTT. The encoded protein is CATSDLWQPQHF. This chain links TRBV24-1 with TRBJ1-5; no firm D call. Germline lookup yields CDR1 KGHDR and CDR2 SFDVKD. This CDR3 contains 12 residues. V lost 0 bases to trimming and J lost 7 bases, with 3 bases between them.

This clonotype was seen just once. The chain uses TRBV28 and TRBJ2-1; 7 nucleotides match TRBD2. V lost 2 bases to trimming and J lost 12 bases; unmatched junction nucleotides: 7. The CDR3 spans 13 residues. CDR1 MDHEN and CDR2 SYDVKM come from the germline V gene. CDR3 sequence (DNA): TGTGCCAGCAGTTTAGTGGCGGGAGAGGTGCAGTTCTTC. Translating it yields CASSLVAGEVQFF.

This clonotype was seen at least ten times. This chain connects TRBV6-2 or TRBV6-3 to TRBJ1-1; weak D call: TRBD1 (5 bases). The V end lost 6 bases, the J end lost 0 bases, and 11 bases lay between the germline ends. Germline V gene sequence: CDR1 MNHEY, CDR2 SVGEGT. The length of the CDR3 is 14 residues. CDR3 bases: TGTGCCAGCAGGCCGGGACGGTTGAACACTGAAGCTTTCTTT. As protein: CASRPGRLNTEAFF.

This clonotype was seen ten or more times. CDR3 amino acids: CASRRGQGYTGELFF. In DNA, the CDR3 is TGTGCCAGCAGGCGCGGACAGGGGTATACCGGGGAGCTGTTTTTT. V usage is TRBV12-3 or TRBV12-4 and J usage is TRBJ2-2, with 9 positions matching TRBD1. J lost 5 bases, V lost 6 bases, and 7 bases had no gene match. This CDR3 comprises 15 residues.

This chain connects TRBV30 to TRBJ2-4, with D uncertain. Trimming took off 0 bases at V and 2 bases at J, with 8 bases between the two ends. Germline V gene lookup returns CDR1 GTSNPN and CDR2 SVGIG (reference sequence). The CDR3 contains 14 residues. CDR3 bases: TGTGCCTGGAGTGTTCGGGTTACCAAAAACATTCAGTACTTC. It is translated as CAWSVRVTKNIQYF.

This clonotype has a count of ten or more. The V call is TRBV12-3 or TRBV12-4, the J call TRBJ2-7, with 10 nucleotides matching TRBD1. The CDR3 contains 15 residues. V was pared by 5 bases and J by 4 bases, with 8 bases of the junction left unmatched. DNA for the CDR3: TGTGCCAGCAGTCCGACGGGACAGGGGAGGTACGAGCAGTACTTC. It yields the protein CASSPTGQGRYEQYF.

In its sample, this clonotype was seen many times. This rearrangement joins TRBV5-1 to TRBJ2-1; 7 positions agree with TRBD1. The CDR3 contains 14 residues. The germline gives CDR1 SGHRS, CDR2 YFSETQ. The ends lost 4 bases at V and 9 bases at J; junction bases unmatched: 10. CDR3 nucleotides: TGCGCCAGCAGCATTGACAGGGTAGGTGGTGAGCAGTTCTTC. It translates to CASSIDRVGGEQFF.

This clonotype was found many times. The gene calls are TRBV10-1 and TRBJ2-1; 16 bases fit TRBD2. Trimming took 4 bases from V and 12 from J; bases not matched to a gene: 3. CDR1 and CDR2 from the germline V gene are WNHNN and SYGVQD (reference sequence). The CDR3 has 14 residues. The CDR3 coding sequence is TGCGCCAGCAGTGTAGGGACTAGCGGGAGGGGGCAGTTCTTC. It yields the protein CASSVGTSGRGQFF.

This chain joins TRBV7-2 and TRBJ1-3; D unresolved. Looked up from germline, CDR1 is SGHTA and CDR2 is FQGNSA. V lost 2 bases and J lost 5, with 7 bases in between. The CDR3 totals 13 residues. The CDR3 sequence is CASSLFPRNTIYF. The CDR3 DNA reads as TGTGCCAGCAGCTTATTCCCCAGAAACACCATATATTTT. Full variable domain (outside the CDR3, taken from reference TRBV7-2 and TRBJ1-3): GAGVSQSPSNKVTEKGKDVELRCDPISGHTALYWYRQSLGQGLEFLIYFQGNSAPDKSGLPSDRFSAERTGGSVSTLTIQRTQQEDSAVYLCASSLFPRNTIYFGEGSWLTVV.

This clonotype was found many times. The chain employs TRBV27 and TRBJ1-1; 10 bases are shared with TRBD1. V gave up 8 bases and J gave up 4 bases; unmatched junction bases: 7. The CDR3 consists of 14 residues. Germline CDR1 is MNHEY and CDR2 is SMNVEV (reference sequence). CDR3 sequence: CASLRQGAGTEAFF. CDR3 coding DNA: TGTGCCAGCCTGAGACAGGGGGCAGGCACTGAAGCTTTCTTT.

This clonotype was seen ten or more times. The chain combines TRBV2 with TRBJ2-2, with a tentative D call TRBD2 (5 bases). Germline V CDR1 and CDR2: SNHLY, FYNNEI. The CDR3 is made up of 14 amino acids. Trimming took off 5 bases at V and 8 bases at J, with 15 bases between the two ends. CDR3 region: CASSFSGTSGELFF. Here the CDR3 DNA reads TGTGCCAGCAGTTTTTCGGGAACTTCGGGGGAGCTGTTTTTT. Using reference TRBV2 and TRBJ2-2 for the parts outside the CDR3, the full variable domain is EPEVTQTPSHQVTQMGQEVILRCVPISNHLYFYWYRQILGQKVEFLVSFYNNEISEKSEIFDDQFSVERPDGSNFTLKIRSTKLEDSAMYFCASSFSGTSGELFFGEGSRLTVL.

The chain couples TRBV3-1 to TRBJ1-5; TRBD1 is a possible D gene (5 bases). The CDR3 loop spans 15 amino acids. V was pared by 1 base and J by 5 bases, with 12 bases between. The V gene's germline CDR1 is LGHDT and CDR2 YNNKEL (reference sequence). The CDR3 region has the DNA TGTGCCAGCAGCCAAGGGACGGCAGGGCATCAGCCCCAGCATTTT. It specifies CASSQGTAGHQPQHF.